This TCR beta chain appears in the sequencing data of a study of blood T cell repertoires in COVID-19. Study-level background: Sites in the United States, Italy and Spain provided acute and convalescent COVID-19 samples.

Original handling: Reference gene primer amplification in the assay estimated nucleated cell counts. Produced via immunoSEQ multiplex PCR; TCRdb's table is partial and in-frame only. The V and J calls and clone size were taken over from that table, and D and trimming were inferred from the DNA. In the table there are 150,000 to 200,000 clones, roughly 93% of which are singletons. This CDR3 is 17 amino acids long. J was trimmed by 6 bases and V by 6 bases; bases with no gene match: 17. CDR1 is MRHNA and CDR2 is SNTAGT in the germline V gene. This sequence joins TRBV6-4 and TRBJ1-2; 9 nucleotides align to TRBD1. This receptor was taken from a woman in her forties or fifties with acute or convalescent COVID-19. The material sequenced was peripheral blood. CDR3 amino acids: CASSLMPGTGIRNGYTF. The CDR3 DNA is TGTGCCAGCAGCCTCATGCCCGGGACAGGGATAAGGAATGGCTACACCTTC.